The 7 T cell receptor beta chains given below trace back to one sample, sequenced in a study of cytomegalovirus exposure and HLA in healthy donors. PCR primers comprised 60 Vbeta and 13 Jbeta primers. The protocol was immunoSEQ multiplex PCR, while the TCRdb copy is restricted to in-frame clones and leaves out a portion. The table records 100,000 or so clones, about four fifths of them present only once. The sequenced sample was PBMCs. The receptor set was obtained from a man aged 40-49 years in good health and CMV-seronegative.

The chain couples TRBV4-1 to TRBJ1-2; TRBD1 agrees at 8 bases. After removal of 0 bases from V and 7 bases from J, the junction contained 4 bases not matched to a gene. The germline gives CDR1 MGHRA, CDR2 YSYEKL. This CDR3 region has 14 residues. In nucleotides, the CDR3 is TGCGCCAGCAGCCAAGACAGGGGGCTTGCTGGCTACACCTTC. Protein: CASSQDRGLAGYTF.

In its sample, this clone was seen a few times. The genes are TRBV5-4 and TRBJ2-5, with 7 nucleotides matching TRBD1. Germline V gives CDR1 SGHNT, CDR2 YYREEE (reference sequence). The CDR3 has 13 residues. Trimming removed 5 bases from V and 3 bases from J; junction bases left unmatched: 4. CDR3 region: CASRVDREETQYF. The CDR3 nucleotides are TGTGCCAGCAGAGTAGACAGGGAAGAGACCCAGTACTTC.

This chain connects TRBV18 to TRBJ2-2; D possibly corresponds to TRBD1 (5 bases). Germline loops: CDR1 KGHSH, CDR2 LQKENI. The germline V and J ends were trimmed by 2 bases and 7 bases, with 17 bases remaining between them. The length of the CDR3 is 16 residues. CDR3 protein: CASSPEVGRRGGELFF. DNA for the CDR3: TGTGCCAGCTCACCAGAAGTAGGACGTAGGGGCGGGGAGCTGTTTTTT.

This rearrangement joins TRBV6-4 to TRBJ2-1, with TRBD2 identical over 10 bases. The CDR3 loop spans 15 amino acids. From germline, CDR1 is MRHNA and CDR2 SNTAGT. Unmatched junction bases numbered 2, after V lost 3 bases and J lost 3 bases. The CDR3 coding sequence is TGTGCCAGCAGTGAAGGGACTAGCGACTACAATGAGCAGTTCTTC. This sequence encodes CASSEGTSDYNEQFF.

The count of this clone is one. CDR3 sequence reads: CASSLVPGSGTGELFF. CDR3 sequence (DNA): TGCGCCAGCAGCTTGGTGCCCGGGAGCGGCACCGGGGAGCTGTTTTTT. This chain connects TRBV5-1 to TRBJ2-2; TRBD2 might be the D (6 bases). Trimming left V 0 bases short and J 4 bases short, with 13 bases between. Germline V gene lookup returns CDR1 SGHRS and CDR2 YFSETQ. The CDR3 loop spans 16 amino acids.

The chain joins TRBV19 to TRBJ1-2; D possibly corresponds to TRBD1 (5 bases). This CDR3 spans 13 amino acids. Germline loops: CDR1 LNHDA, CDR2 SQIVND (reference sequence). V dropped 6 bases and J dropped 11 bases, with 19 bases sitting between them. The DNA for the CDR3 is TGTGCCAGTAGCGGGGACGGTAAAGGAGGGTACACCTTC. As protein: CASSGDGKGGYTF.

The chain uses TRBV6-5 and TRBJ1-2; 9 bases match TRBD1. V shed 5 bases and J 7 bases; nucleotides not matched to a gene: 5. CDR1 and CDR2 from the germline V gene are MNHEY and SVGAGI. This CDR3 is built from 13 residues. The CDR3 DNA reads as TGTGCCAGCAGTCCCGGGACAGGGATTGGCTACACCTTC. It encodes CASSPGTGIGYTF.